These T cell receptor beta chains were read from a single sample in a study of blood T cell repertoires in COVID-19. Only in-frame clones appear in the TCRdb table, and some are missing; sequencing was by immunoSEQ multiplex PCR. The sample has about 160,000 clones, approximately 82% seen once. Sequences were obtained from peripheral blood. These receptors were collected from a woman aged 35 to 49 with COVID-19, enrolled during active disease. Each CDR3 is given with its conserved first and last residue. D genes are given only for firm matches. For some rows the clone size is stated as once, few or many, or as a class when expanded; others skip it.

TRBJ1-2 | NA | NA | TRBV7-2 | CASSQDTSYGYTF | TGTGCCAGCAGTCAAGACACGAGCTATGGCTACACCTTC
TRBJ1-2 | NA | NA | TRBV4-2 | CASSQGGAGNYGYTF | TGTGCCAGCAGCCAAGGTGGGGCGGGGAACTATGGCTACACCTTC
TRBJ1-2 | few | NA | TRBV15 | CATSRNRGQGNGYTF | TGTGCCACCAGCAGAAATAGGGGCCAAGGGAATGGCTACACCTTC
TRBJ2-1 | NA | TRBD1 | TRBV7-6 | CASSSVIGQGFYNEQFF | TGTGCCAGCAGCTCAGTGATAGGACAGGGGTTCTACAATGAGCAGTTCTTC
TRBJ2-5 | NA | NA | TRBV30 | CAWSYGLEETQYF | TGTGCCTGGAGTTATGGACTTGAGGAGACCCAGTACTTC
TRBJ2-5 | NA | NA | TRBV27 | CASSPRLVRETQYF | TGTGCCAGCAGTCCACGACTAGTTAGGGAGACCCAGTACTTC
TRBJ1-2 | NA | TRBD1 | TRBV11-2 | CASSSDRGHGYTF | TGTGCCAGCAGCTCCGACAGGGGGCATGGCTACACCTTC
TRBJ1-5 | NA | NA | TRBV27 | CASSTTRYQPQHF | TGTGCCAGCAGTACGACGAGGTATCAGCCCCAGCATTTT
TRBJ1-2 | NA | NA | TRBV7-6 | CASSLGSRGSGYTF | TGTGCCAGCAGCTTAGGTTCAAGGGGGTCTGGCTACACCTTC
TRBJ2-1 | NA | TRBD2 | TRBV9 | CASSVAPGLSNEQFF | TGTGCCAGCAGCGTAGCCCCGGGACTATCCAATGAGCAGTTCTTC
TRBJ1-5 | NA | NA | TRBV6-2/TRBV6-3 | CASSSASGYNQPQHF | TGTGCCAGCAGCTCGGCTTCAGGATACAATCAGCCCCAGCATTTT
TRBJ2-7 | few | NA | TRBV30 | CAWSVHFGELGISYEQYF | TGTGCCTGGAGTGTACATTTCGGGGAGCTAGGGATCTCCTACGAGCAGTACTTC
TRBJ1-1 | NA | NA | TRBV12-3/TRBV12-4 | CASRAPSITEAFF | TGTGCCAGCAGGGCCCCCTCCATCACTGAAGCTTTCTTT
TRBJ2-2 | once | NA | TRBV3-1/TRBV3-2 | CASSPGANTGELFF | TGTGCCAGCAGTCCGGGAGCGAACACCGGGGAGCTGTTTTTT
TRBJ2-5 | NA | NA | TRBV7-6 | CASSLVFGRRGETQYF | TGTGCCAGCAGCTTAGTTTTTGGACGGAGGGGCGAGACCCAGTACTTC
TRBJ2-4 | NA | TRBD1 | TRBV9 | CASSPQGAVDIQYF | TGTGCCAGCAGCCCTCAGGGGGCGGTGGACATTCAGTACTTC
TRBJ2-2 | NA | TRBD2 | TRBV19 | CASRPIASGMNTGELFF | TGTGCCAGTAGACCGATCGCTAGCGGAATGAACACCGGGGAGCTGTTTTTT
TRBJ1-1 | NA | NA | TRBV19 | CASSILASGNTEAFF | TGTGCCAGTAGTATCCTGGCGTCGGGTAACACTGAAGCTTTCTTT
TRBJ1-1 | NA | NA | TRBV19 | CASSIKERTWQEAFF | TGTGCCAGTAGTATAAAAGAAAGGACTTGGCAGGAAGCTTTCTTT
TRBJ2-2 | NA | TRBD2 | TRBV9 | CASSERTSGGNGELFF | TGTGCCAGCAGCGAACGGACTAGCGGGGGAAACGGGGAGCTGTTTTTT
TRBJ2-7 | NA | TRBD2 | TRBV4-1 | CASSQAGSGSVGSYEQYF | TGCGCCAGCAGCCAAGCTGGTAGCGGGAGTGTGGGCTCCTACGAGCAGTACTTC
TRBJ2-7 | NA | NA | TRBV5-6 | CASSLLEGSIYLDEQYF | TGTGCCAGCAGCTTGTTGGAGGGAAGCATTTACTTAGACGAGCAGTACTTC
TRBJ2-3 | few | TRBD2 | TRBV7-9 | CASSLTGGRSTDTQYF | TGTGCCAGCAGCTTAACGGGGGGGCGCTCCACAGATACGCAGTATTTT
TRBJ1-1 | NA | NA | TRBV28 | CASSSEETEAFF | TGTGCCAGCAGTTCGGAGGAGACTGAAGCTTTCTTT
TRBJ2-3 | once | TRBD2 | TRBV19 | CASRLAGSTDTQYF | TGTGCCAGCCGACTAGCGGGAAGCACAGATACGCAGTATTTT
TRBJ1-5 | NA | NA | TRBV5-6 | CASSLGGATGQPQHF | TGTGCCAGCAGCTTGGGCGGGGCGACGGGTCAGCCCCAGCATTTT
TRBJ2-1 | NA | TRBD2 | TRBV11-2 | CASSLGGLAGVSAYNEQFF | TGTGCCAGCAGCTTAGGTGGTCTAGCGGGAGTATCGGCGTACAATGAGCAGTTCTTC